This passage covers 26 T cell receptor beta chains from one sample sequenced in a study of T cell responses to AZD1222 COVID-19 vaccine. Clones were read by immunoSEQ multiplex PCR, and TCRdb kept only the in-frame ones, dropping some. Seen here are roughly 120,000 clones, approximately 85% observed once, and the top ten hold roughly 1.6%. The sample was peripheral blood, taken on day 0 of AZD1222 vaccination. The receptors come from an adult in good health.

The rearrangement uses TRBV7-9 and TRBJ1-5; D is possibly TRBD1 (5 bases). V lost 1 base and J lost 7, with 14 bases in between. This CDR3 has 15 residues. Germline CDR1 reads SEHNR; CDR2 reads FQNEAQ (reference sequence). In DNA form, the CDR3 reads TGTGCCAGCAGCTTAGAGTATGGAGGGGACCAGCCCCAGCATTTT. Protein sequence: CASSLEYGGDQPQHF.

The CDR3 here is CASSVGGANNEQFF. The CDR3 region has the DNA TGTGCCAGCAGCGTAGGGGGAGCTAACAATGAGCAGTTCTTC. The chain recombines TRBV9 with TRBJ2-1; D might be TRBD2 (5 bases). The CDR3 consists of 14 residues. CDR1 and CDR2 from the germline V gene are SGDLS and YYNGEE. Trimming stripped 0 bases from V and 5 bases from J, with 9 bases between.

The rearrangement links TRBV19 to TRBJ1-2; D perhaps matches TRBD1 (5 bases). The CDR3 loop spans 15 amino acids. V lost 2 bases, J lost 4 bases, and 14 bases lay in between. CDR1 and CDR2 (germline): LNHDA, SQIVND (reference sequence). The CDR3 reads CASSILAGVGYGYTF. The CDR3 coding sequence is TGTGCCAGTAGTATACTGGCGGGGGTTGGCTATGGCTACACCTTC.

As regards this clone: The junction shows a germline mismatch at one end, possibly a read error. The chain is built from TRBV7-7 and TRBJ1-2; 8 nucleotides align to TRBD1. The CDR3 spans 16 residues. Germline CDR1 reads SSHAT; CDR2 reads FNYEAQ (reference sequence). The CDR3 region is CASSLDLRQGRYGYTF. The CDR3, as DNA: TGTGCTAGCAGCTTAGACCTTAGACAGGGGAGATATGGCTACACCTTC.

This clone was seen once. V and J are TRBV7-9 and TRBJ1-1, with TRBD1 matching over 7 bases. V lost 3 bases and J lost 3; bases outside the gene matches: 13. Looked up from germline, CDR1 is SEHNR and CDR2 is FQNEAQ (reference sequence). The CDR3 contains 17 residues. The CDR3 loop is CASSFSKTGKEDTEAFF. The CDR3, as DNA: TGTGCCAGCAGCTTTTCAAAGACAGGGAAGGAGGACACTGAAGCTTTCTTT.

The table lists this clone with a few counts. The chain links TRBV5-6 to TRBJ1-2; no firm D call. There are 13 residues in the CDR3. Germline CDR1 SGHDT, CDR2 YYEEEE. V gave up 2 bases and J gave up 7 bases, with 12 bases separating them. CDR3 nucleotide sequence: TGTGCCAGCAGCTTTCCCCCCCGCCCTGGCTACACCTTC. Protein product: CASSFPPRPGYTF.

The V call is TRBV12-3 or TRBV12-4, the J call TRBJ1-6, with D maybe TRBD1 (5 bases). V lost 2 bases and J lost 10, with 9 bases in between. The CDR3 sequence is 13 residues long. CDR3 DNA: TGTGCCAGCAGTTTACAGGGCCAGTCACCCCTCCACTTT. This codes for CASSLQGQSPLHF.

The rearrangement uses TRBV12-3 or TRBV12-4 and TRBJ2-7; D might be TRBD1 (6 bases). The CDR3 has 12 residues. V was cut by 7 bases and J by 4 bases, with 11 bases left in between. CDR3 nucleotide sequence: TGTGCCAGCAAGACACAGGGATACGAGCAGTACTTC. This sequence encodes CASKTQGYEQYF.

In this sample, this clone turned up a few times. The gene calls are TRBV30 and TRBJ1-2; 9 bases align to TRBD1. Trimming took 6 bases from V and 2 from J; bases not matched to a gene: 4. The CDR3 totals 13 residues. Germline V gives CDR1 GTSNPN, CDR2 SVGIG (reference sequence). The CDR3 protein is CACGTGSNYGYTF. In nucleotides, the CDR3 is TGTGCCTGTGGGACAGGGTCGAACTATGGCTACACCTTC. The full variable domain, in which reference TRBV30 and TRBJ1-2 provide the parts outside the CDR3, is SQTIHQWPATLVQPVGSPLSLECTVEGTSNPNLYWYRQAAGRGLQLLFYSVGIGQISSEVPQNLSASRPQDRQFILSSKKLLLSDSGFYLCACGTGSNYGYTFGSGTRLTVV.

The CDR3 nucleotides read TGTGCCAGCAGTTATGGGGGGGGCGCCCAAAACATTCAGTACTTC. Translating gives CASSYGGGAQNIQYF. The chain recombines TRBV6-5 with TRBJ2-4, with D perhaps TRBD2 (7 bases). The CDR3 has 15 amino acids. CDR1 MNHEY and CDR2 SVGAGI come from the germline V gene. The V end lost 3 bases, the J end lost 5 bases, and 14 bases lay between the germline ends.

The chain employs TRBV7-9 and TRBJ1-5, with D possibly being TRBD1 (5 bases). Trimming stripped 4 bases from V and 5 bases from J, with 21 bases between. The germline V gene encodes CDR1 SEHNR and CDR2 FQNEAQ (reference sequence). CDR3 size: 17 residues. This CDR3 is CASSSVGGEAGYQPQHF. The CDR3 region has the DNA TGTGCCAGCAGCTCTGTGGGGGGGGAAGCCGGATATCAGCCCCAGCATTTT.

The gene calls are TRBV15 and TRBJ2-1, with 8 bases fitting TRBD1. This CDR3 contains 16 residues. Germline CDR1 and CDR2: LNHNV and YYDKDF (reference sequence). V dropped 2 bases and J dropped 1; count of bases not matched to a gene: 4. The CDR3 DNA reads TGTGCCACCAGCAGACAAAGGACAGGGTCCTACAATGAGCAGTTCTTC. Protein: CATSRQRTGSYNEQFF.

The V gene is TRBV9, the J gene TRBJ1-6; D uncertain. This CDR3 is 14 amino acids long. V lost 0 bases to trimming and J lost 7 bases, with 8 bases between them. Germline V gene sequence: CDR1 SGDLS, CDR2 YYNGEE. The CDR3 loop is CASSVVVKNSPLHF. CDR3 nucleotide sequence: TGTGCCAGCAGCGTAGTAGTTAAGAATTCACCCCTCCACTTT.

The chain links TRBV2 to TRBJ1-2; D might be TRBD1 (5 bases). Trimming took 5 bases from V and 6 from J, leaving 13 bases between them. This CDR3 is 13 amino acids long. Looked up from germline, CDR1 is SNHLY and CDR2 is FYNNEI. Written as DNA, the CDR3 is TGTGCCAGCAGTCCCGGGACCTTAAATGGCTACACCTTC. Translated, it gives CASSPGTLNGYTF. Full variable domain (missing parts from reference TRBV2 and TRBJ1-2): EPEVTQTPSHQVTQMGQEVILRCVPISNHLYFYWYRQILGQKVEFLVSFYNNEISEKSEIFDDQFSVERPDGSNFTLKIRSTKLEDSAMYFCASSPGTLNGYTFGSGTRLTVV.

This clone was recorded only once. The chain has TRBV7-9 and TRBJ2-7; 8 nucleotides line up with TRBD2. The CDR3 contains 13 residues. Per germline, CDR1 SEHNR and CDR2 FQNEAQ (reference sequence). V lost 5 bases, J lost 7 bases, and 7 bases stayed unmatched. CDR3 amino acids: CASSTGGPREQYF. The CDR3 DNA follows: TGTGCCAGCAGCACGGGAGGGCCGAGGGAGCAGTACTTC.

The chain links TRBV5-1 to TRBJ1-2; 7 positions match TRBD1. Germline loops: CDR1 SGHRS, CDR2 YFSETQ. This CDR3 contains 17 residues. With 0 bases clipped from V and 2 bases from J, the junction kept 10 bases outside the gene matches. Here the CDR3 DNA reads TGCGCCAGCAGCTTGGGTGCAGGGGGGTTGAGAAACTATGGCTACACCTTC. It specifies CASSLGAGGLRNYGYTF.

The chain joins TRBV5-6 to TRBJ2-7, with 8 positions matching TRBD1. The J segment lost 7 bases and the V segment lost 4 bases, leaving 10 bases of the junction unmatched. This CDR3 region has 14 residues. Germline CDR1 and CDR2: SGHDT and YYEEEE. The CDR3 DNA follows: TGTGCCAGCAGCCCCGGGACAGGCGCCTTGGAGCAGTACTTC. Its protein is CASSPGTGALEQYF.

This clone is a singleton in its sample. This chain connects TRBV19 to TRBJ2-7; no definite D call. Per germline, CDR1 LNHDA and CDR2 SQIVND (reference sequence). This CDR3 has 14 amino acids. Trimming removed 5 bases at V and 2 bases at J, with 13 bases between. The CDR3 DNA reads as TGTGCCAGTAGTCCTTCCGCCAGCACCTACGAGCAGTACTTC. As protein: CASSPSASTYEQYF.

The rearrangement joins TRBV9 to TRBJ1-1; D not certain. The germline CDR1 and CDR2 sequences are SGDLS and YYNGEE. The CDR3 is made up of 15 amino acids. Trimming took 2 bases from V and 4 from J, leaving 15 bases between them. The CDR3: CASSVYARGFTEAFF. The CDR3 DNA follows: TGTGCCAGCAGCGTGTACGCCCGTGGTTTCACTGAAGCTTTCTTT.

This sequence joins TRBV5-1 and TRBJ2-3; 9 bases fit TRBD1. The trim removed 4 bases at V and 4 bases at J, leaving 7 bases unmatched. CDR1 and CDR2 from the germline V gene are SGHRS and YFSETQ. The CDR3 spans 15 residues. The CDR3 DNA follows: TGCGCCAGCAGCAGGACAGGGGCTTTTGCAGATACGCAGTATTTT. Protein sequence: CASSRTGAFADTQYF.

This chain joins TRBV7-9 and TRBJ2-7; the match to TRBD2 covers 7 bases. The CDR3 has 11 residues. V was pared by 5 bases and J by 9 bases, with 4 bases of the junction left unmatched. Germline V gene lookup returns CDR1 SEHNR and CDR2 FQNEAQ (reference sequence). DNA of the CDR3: TGTGCCAGCAGCCCCGCTAGCGGGCAGTACTTC. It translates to CASSPASGQYF.

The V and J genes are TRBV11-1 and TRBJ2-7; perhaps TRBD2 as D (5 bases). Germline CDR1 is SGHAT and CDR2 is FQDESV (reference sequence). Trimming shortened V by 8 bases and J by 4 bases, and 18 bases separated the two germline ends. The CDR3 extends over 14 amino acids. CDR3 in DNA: TGTGCCAGCTCCACCCCAGTTTCGGGATACGAGCAGTACTTC. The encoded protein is CASSTPVSGYEQYF.

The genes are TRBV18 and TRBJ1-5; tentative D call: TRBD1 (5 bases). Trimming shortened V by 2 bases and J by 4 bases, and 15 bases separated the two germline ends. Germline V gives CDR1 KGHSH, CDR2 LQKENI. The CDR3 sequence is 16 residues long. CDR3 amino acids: CASSPERGLLNQPQHF. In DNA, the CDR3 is TGTGCCAGCTCACCAGAGAGGGGACTCCTGAATCAGCCCCAGCATTTT.

In nucleotides, the CDR3 is TGTGCCAGCAGCTTAGATCTAGCCAAAAACATTCAGTACTTC. Amino acid sequence: CASSLDLAKNIQYF. The chain couples TRBV11-3 to TRBJ2-4, with D unresolved. The V end lost 0 bases, the J end lost 0 bases, and 3 bases lay between the germline ends. Looked up from germline, CDR1 is SGHNT and CDR2 is YENEEA. CDR3 size: 14 residues. Supplemented by reference TRBV11-3 and TRBJ2-4, the full variable domain reads EAGVVQSPRYKIIEKKQPVAFWCNPISGHNTLYWYLQNLGQGPELLIRYENEEAVDDSQLPKDRFSAERLKGVDSTLKIQPAELGDSAVYLCASSLDLAKNIQYFGAGTRLSVL.

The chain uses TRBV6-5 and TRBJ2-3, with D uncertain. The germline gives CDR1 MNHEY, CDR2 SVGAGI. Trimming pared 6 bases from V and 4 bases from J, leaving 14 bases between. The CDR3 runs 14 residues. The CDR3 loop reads CASSRGFGPDTQYF. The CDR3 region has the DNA TGTGCCAGCAGCCGTGGGTTTGGGCCAGATACGCAGTATTTT.

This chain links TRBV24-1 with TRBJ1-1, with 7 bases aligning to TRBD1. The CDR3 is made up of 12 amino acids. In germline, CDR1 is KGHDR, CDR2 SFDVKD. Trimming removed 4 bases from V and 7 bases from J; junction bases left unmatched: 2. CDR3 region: CATSETGFEAFF. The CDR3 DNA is TGTGCCACCAGTGAGACAGGGTTTGAAGCTTTCTTT.